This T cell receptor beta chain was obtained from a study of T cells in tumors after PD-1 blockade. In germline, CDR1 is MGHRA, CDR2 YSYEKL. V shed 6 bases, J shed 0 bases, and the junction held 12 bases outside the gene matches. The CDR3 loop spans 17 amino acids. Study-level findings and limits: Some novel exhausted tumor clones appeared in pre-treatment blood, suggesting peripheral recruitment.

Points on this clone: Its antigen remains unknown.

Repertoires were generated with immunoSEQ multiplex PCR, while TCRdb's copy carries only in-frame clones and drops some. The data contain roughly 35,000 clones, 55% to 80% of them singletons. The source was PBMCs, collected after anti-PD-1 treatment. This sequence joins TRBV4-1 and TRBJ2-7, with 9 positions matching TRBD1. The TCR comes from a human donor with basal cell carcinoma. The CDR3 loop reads CASRPEDGTGSSYEQYF. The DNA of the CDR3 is TGCGCCAGCAGACCGGAAGACGGGACAGGGTCCTCCTACGAGCAGTACTTC.